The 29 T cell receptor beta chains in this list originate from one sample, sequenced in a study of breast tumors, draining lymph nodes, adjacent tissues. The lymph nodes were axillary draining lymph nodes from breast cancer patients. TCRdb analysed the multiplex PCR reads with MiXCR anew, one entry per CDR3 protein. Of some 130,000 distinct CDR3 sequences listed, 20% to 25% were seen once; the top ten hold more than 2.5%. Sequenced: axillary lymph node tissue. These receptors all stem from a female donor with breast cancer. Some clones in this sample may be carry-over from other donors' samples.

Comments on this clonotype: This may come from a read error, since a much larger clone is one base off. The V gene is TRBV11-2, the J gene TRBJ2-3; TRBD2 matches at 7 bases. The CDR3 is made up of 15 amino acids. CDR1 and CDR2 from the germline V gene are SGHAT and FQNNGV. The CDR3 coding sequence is TGTGCCAACAGCTTAGAAGTGGGAGGGGCAGATACGCAGTATTTT. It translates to CANSLEVGGADTQYF.

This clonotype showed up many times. CDR3 coding DNA: TGTGCCAGCAGGTATAAGGGACAGGGGACCTATGGCTACACCTTC. The encoded protein is CASRYKGQGTYGYTF. The chain recombines TRBV2 with TRBJ1-2; 10 bases align to TRBD1. The CDR3 has 15 residues. From germline, CDR1 is SNHLY and CDR2 FYNNEI. V lost 6 bases and J lost 4; bases outside the gene matches: 8.

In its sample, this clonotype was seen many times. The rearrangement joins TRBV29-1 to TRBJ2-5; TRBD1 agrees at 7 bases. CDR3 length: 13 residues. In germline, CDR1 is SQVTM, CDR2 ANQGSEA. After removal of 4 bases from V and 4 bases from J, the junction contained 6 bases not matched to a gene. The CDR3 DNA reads TGCAGCGTTGGTCCCGGGACAGCAGAGACCCAGTACTTC. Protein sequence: CSVGPGTAETQYF.

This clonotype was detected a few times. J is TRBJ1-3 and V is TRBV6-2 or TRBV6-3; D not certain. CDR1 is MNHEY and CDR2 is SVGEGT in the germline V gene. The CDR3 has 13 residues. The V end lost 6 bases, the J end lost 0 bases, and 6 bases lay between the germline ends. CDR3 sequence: CASSWDSGNTIYF. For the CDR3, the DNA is TGTGCCAGCAGCTGGGACTCTGGAAACACCATATATTTT.

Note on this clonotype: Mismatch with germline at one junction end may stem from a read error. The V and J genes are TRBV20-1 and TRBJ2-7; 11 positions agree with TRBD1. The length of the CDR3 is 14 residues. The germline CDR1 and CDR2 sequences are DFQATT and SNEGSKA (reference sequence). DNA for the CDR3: TGCGGTGCAAGGACAGGGGGCTTCCCCTACGAGCAGTACTTC. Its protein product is CGARTGGFPYEQYF.

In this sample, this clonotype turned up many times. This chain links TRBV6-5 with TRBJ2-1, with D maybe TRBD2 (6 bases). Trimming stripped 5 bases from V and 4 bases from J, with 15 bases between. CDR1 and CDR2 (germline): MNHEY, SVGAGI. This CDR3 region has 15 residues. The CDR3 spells CASSPSRERYNEQFF. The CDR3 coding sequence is TGTGCCAGCAGTCCAAGCCGGGAGAGGTACAATGAGCAGTTCTTC.

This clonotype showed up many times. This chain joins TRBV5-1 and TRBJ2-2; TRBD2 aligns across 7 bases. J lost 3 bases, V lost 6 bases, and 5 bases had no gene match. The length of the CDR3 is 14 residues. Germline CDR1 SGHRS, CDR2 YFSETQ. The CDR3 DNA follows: TGCGCCAGCAACGCGGGAGTTTACACCGGGGAGCTGTTTTTT. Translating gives CASNAGVYTGELFF.

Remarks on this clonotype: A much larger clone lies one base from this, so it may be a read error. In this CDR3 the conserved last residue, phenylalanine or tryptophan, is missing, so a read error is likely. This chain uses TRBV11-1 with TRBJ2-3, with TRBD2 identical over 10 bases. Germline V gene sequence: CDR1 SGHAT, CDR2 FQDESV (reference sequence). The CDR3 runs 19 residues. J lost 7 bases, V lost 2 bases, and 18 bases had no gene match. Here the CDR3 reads CASSLIQGNLAGVGHTQYL. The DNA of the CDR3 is TGTGCCAGCAGCTTAATACAGGGGAACCTAGCGGGAGTCGGGCATACGCAGTATCTT.

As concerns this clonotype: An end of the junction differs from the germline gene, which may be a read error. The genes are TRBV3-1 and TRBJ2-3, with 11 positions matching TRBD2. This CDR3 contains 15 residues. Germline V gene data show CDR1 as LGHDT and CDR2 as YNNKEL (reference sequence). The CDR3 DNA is TGTGCCAGCAGCCAAGTAGCGGGAGGGGGGGATATGCAGTATTTT. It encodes CASSQVAGGGDMQYF.

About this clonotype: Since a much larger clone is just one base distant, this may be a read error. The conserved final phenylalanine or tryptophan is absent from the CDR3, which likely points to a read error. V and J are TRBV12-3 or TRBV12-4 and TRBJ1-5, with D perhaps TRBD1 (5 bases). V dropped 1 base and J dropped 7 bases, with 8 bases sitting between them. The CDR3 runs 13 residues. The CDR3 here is CASSLEGDQPQHV. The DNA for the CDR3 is TGTGCCAGCAGTTTAGAAGGGGACCAGCCCCAGCATGTT.

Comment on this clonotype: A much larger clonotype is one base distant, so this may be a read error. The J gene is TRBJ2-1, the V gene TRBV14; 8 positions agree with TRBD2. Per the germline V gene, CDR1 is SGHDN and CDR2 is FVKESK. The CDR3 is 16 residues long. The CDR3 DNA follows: TGTACCAGCAGCCAAAGAGCGGGAGTTGGGTATAATGAGCAGTTCTTC. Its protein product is CTSSQRAGVGYNEQFF.

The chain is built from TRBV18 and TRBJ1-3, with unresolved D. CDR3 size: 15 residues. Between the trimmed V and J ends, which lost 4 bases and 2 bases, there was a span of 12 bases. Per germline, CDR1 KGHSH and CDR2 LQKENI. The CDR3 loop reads CASSRLEGAGNTIYF. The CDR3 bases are TGTGCCAGCTCACGTCTCGAGGGAGCTGGAAACACCATATATTTT.

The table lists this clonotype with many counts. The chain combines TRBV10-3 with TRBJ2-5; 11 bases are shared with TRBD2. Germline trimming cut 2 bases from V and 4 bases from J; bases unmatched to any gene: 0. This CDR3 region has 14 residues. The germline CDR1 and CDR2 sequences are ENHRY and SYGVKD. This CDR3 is CAISETSGRETQYF. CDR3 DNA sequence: TGTGCCATCAGTGAGACTAGCGGGAGAGAGACCCAGTACTTC.

The DNA for the CDR3 is TGTGCCAGCAGCTACAGGGAAAGTATGACAGATAGCAATCAGCCCCAGCATTTT. It yields the protein CASSYRESMTDSNQPQHF. The chain uses TRBV6-7 and TRBJ1-5; a possible D gene is TRBD1 (6 bases). TRBV6-7 belongs to the ORF category, with a function that is uncertain. Between the trimmed V and J ends, which lost 6 bases and 0 bases, there was a span of 21 bases. The CDR3 is 18 amino acids.

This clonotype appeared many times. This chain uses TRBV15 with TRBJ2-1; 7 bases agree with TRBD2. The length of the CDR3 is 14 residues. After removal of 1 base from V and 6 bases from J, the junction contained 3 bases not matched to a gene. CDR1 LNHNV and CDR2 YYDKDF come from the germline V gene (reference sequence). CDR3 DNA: TGTGCCACCAGCAGAGTGGGCGGGAGCAATGAGCAGTTCTTC. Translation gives CATSRVGGSNEQFF.

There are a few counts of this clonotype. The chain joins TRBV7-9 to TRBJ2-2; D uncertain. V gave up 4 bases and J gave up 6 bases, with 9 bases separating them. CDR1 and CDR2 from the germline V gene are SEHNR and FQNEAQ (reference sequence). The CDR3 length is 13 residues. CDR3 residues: CASSSASSGELFF. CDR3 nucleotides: TGTGCCAGCAGCTCCGCAAGTTCCGGGGAGCTGTTTTTT.

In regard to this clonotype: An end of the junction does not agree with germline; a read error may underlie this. The CDR3 coding sequence is TGTGCCAGCAGCCAACGGCGATCGAACACCGGGGGGCTGTTTTTT. Its translation: CASSQRRSNTGGLFF. V and J are TRBV3-1 and TRBJ2-2; weak D call: TRBD2 (6 bases). Germline CDR1 LGHDT, CDR2 YNNKEL (reference sequence). The length of the CDR3 is 15 residues.

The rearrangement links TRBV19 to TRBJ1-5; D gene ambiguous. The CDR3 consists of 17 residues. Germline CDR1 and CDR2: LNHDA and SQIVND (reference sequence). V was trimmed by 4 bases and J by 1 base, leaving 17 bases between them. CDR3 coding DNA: TGTGCCAGTAGTAGCCCGCGGCGCGGGTCCAGCAATCAGCCCCAGCATTTT. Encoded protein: CASSSPRRGSSNQPQHF. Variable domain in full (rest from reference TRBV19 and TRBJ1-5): DGGITQSPKYLFRKEGQNVTLSCEQNLNHDAMYWYRQDPGQGLRLIYYSQIVNDFQKGDIAEGYSVSREKKESFPLTVTSAQKNPTAFYLCASSSPRRGSSNQPQHFGDGTRLSIL.

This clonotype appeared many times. Here the CDR3 reads CSVESGGSYEQYF. CDR3 DNA sequence: TGCAGCGTTGAAAGCGGGGGCTCCTACGAGCAGTACTTC. The V call is TRBV29-1, the J call TRBJ2-7; 8 bases fit TRBD2. V was pared by 2 bases and J by 0 bases, with 0 bases of the junction left unmatched. The CDR3 totals 13 residues. CDR1 and CDR2 from the germline V gene are SQVTM and ANQGSEA.

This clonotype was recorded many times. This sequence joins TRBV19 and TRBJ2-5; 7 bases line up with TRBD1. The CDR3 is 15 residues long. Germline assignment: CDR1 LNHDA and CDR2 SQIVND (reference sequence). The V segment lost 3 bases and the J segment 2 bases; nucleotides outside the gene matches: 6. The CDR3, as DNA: TGTGCCAGTAGTATTAGGGGACAGCCACAAGAGACCCAGTACTTC. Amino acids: CASSIRGQPQETQYF.

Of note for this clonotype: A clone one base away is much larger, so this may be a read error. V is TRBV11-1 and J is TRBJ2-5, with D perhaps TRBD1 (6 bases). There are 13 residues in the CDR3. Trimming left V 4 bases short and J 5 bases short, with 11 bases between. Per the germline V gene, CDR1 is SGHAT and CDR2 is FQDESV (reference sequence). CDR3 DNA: TGTGCCAGCAGCTCCGCTAGGGGGGAGACCCAGTACTTC. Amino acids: CASSSARGETQYF. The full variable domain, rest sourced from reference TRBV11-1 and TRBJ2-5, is EAEVAQSPRYKITEKSQAVAFWCDPISGHATLYWYRQILGQGPELLVQFQDESVVDDSQLPKDRFSAERLKGVDSTLKIQPAELGDSAMYLCASSSARGETQYFGPGTRLLVL.

CDR3 amino acids: CAISGRTSGDSYEQYF. The CDR3 nucleotides read TGTGCCATCAGTGGACGGACTAGCGGAGACTCCTACGAGCAGTACTTC. The chain links TRBV10-3 to TRBJ2-7; 10 nucleotides line up with TRBD2. Germline V gene data show CDR1 as ENHRY and CDR2 as SYGVKD. The CDR3 has 16 residues. J was trimmed by 0 bases and V by 4 bases; bases with no gene match: 6.

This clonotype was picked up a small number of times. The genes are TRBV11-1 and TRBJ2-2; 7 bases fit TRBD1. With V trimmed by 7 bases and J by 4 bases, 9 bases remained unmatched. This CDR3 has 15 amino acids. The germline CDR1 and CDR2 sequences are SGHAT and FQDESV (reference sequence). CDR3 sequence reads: CASKPQTGVTGELFF. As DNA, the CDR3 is TGTGCCAGCAAGCCCCAAACAGGGGTCACCGGGGAGCTGTTTTTT.

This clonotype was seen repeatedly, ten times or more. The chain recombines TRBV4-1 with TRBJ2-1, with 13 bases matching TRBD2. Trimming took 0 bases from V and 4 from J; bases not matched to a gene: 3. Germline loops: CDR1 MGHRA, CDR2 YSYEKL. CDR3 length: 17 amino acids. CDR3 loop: CASSQDPGLAGYNEQFF. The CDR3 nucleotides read TGCGCCAGCAGCCAAGATCCGGGACTAGCGGGGTACAATGAGCAGTTCTTC.

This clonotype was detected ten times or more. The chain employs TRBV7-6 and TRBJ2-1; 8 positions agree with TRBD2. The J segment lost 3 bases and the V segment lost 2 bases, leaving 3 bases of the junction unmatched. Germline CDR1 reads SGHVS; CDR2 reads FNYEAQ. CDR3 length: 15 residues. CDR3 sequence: CASSLISGGYNEQFF. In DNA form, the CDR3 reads TGTGCCAGCAGCTTAATAAGCGGGGGCTACAATGAGCAGTTCTTC.

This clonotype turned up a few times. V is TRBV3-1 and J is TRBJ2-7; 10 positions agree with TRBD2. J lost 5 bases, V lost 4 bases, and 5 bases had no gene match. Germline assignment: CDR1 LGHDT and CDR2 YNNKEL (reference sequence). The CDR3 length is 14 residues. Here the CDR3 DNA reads TGTGCCAGCAGCCCGGGACTAGCGTACGACGAGCAGTACTTC. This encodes CASSPGLAYDEQYF.

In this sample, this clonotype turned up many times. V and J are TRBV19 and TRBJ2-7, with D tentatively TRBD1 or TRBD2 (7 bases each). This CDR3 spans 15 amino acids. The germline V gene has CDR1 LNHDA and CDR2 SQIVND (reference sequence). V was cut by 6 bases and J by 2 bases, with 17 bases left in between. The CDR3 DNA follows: TGTGCCAGTAGGAAGAACAGGGGAGGGGCCTACGAGCAGTACTTC. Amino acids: CASRKNRGGAYEQYF.

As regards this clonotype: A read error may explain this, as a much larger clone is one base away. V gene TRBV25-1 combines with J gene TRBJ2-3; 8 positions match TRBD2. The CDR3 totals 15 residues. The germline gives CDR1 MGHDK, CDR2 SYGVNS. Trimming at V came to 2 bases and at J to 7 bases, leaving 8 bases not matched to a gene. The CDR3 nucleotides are TGTGCCAGCAGTGAAGAGGGGACTAGTGCCAATACGCAGTATTTT. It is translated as CASSEEGTSANTQYF.

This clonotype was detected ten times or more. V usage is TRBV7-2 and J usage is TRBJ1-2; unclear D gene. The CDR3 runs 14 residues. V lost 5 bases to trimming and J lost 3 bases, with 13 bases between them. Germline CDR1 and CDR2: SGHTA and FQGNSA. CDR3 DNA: TGTGCCAGCAGCCCACCGACGGACTACTATGGCTACACCTTC. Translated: CASSPPTDYYGYTF.